The following is a TCR beta chain sequence with its context. Its antigen is currently unknown. 60 Vbeta and 13 Jbeta primers were used in PCR. Clones were read by immunoSEQ multiplex PCR, and TCRdb kept only the in-frame ones, dropping some. Found here are about 160,000 clones, around 80% of them singletons; the top ten hold 2.1%. V shed 2 bases, J shed 4 bases, and the junction held 8 bases outside the gene matches. The germline V gene encodes CDR1 SGHDT and CDR2 YYEEEE. The CDR3 runs to 16 residues. The entry originates in a study of cytomegalovirus exposure and HLA in healthy donors. Whole-study results and caveats: Accounts indicate the classifier identified cytomegalovirus status with strong specificity and sensitivity. There were 150 to 200 TCR beta chains listed as cytomegalovirus-associated.

V and J are TRBV5-6 and TRBJ2-2, with 7 bases aligning to TRBD1. The sequenced sample was PBMCs. The receptor was isolated from a man aged 40-50 years in good health and CMV-seronegative. Written as DNA, the CDR3 is TGTGCCAGCAGCTTCGACAGGGATATTTTCACCGGGGAGCTGTTTTTT. This sequence encodes CASSFDRDIFTGELFF.